Listed below are T cell receptor beta chains from one sample, sequenced in a study of OX40 agonist ivuxolimab in advanced cancers. TCRdb's copy holds only in-frame clones and misses some; the assay was immunoSEQ multiplex PCR. The sample holds over 55,000 clones, 77% seen once. The sequencing used CD4+ or CD8+ T cells sorted from blood, collected in a trial of the OX40 agonist ivuxolimab. The receptors were sampled from an adult with an advanced solid tumor such as melanoma, head and neck, liver or kidney cancer. CDR3s leave out the opening cysteine and the closing phenylalanine or tryptophan. Each record gives: J gene, clone size, V gene, CDR3 protein. Size is omitted from some rows. Given values are once, few, many or a class for expanded clones.

>TRBJ1-2|-|TRBV6-5
ASRPSPLQSYGYT
>TRBJ2-3|-|TRBV15
ATHRTGTDTQY
>TRBJ2-6|-|TRBV15
ATSTTVESGANVLT
>TRBJ2-5|-|TRBV5-4
ASSLDTGSQY
>TRBJ1-5|-|TRBV19
ASRIQGGNFQPQH
>TRBJ1-1|-|TRBV7-2
ASSPLWLTEAF
>TRBJ2-1|-|TRBV7-3
ASSPGVSNYNEQF
>TRBJ1-6|-|TRBV18
ASSPRQVPNSPLH
>TRBJ1-1|few|TRBV7-2
ASSSTGGAEAF
>TRBJ2-1|-|TRBV5-1
ASSLRLGGYNEQF
>TRBJ2-2|-|TRBV7-6
ASSGQGQGVGELF
>TRBJ2-7|-|TRBV11-2
ASSLAGAPYEQY
>TRBJ1-1|few|TRBV6-5
ASSLHNLNTEAF
>TRBJ2-7|-|TRBV7-9
ASSLAGTGGYEQY
>TRBJ2-5|medium-sized|TRBV5-4
ASSREAGPQETQY
>TRBJ1-2|-|TRBV5-1
ASSLAITGRDGYT
>TRBJ2-3|-|TRBV11-1
ASSYRGTDTQY
>TRBJ1-2|-|TRBV6-1
AIASTPGYNGYT
>TRBJ1-2|-|TRBV4-1
ASSSLTGKAGYT
>TRBJ1-2|-|TRBV9
ASSVVGPGDYGYT
>TRBJ2-3|-|TRBV5-4
ASSWGSATDTQY
>TRBJ1-1|-|TRBV7-9
ASRRTGGTEAF
>TRBJ1-6|once|TRBV7-2
ASSLGGLGNSPLH
>TRBJ1-5|-|TRBV6-5
ASNPGLQGNQPQH
>TRBJ1-2|-|TRBV7-2
ASSLRTGGFANYGYT
>TRBJ2-3|-|TRBV7-2
ASSLAGLNTQY
>TRBJ1-2|-|TRBV19
ASSIDGYGYT
>TRBJ1-1|-|TRBV7-9
ASSTFGGTEAF
>TRBJ1-1|-|TRBV2
ASLLEVNTEAF
>TRBJ2-5|-|TRBV6-5
ASSYDTGGQETQY
>TRBJ2-2|few|TRBV2
ASSGINRGGELF
>TRBJ2-2|-|TRBV5-1
ASSLRGLDNTGELF
>TRBJ2-7|-|TRBV19
ASSIETSGSYEQY
>TRBJ2-5|-|TRBV5-6
ASNFDVQETQY
>TRBJ1-2|medium-sized|TRBV7-2
ASSLGPSSGGYT
>TRBJ2-3|few|TRBV6-5
ASSYGGGPGDTQY
>TRBJ1-5|few|TRBV10-1
ASSEDKVQPQH
>TRBJ1-2|-|TRBV30
AWTVRGDGGYT
>TRBJ2-7|-|TRBV2
ASRDGTYSYEQY
>TRBJ1-3|once|TRBV6-1
ASSDLGAPWTIY
>TRBJ1-1|once|TRBV7-8
ASSLARQGTEAF
>TRBJ2-7|-|TRBV4-2
ASSQVGTAYEQY
>TRBJ1-4|-|TRBV29-1
SVATVGELF
>TRBJ1-5|-|TRBV2
ASSVGHIQPQH
>TRBJ2-7|-|TRBV5-1
ASSRWTSGRSNSYEQY
>TRBJ1-5|-|TRBV7-2
ASSLVGQGLGGNQPQH
>TRBJ2-3|-|TRBV25-1
ASSEFSRTWGRNTQY
>TRBJ1-5|-|TRBV19
ASSRQGDQPQH
>TRBJ2-7|-|TRBV27
ASSSQGAGGYEQY